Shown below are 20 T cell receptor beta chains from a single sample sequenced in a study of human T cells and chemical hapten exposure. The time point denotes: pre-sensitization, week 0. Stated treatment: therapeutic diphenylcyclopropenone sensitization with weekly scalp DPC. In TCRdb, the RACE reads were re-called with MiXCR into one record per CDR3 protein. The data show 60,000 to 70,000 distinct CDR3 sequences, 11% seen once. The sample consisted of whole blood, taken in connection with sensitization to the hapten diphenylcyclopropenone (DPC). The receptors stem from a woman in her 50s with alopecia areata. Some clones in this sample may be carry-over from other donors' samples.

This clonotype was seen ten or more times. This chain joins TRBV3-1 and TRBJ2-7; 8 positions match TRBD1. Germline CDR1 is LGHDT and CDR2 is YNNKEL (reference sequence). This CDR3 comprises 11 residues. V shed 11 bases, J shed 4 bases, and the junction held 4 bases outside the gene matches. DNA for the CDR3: TGTGCCTCAGGACAGGGTTACGAGCAGTACTTC. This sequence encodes CASGQGYEQYF.

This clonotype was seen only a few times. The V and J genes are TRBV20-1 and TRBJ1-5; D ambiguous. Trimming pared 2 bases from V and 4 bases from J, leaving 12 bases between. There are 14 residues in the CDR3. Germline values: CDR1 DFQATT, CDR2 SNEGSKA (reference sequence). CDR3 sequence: CSARMPRGNQPQHF. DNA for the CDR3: TGCAGTGCTAGAATGCCCCGCGGGAATCAGCCCCAGCATTTT.

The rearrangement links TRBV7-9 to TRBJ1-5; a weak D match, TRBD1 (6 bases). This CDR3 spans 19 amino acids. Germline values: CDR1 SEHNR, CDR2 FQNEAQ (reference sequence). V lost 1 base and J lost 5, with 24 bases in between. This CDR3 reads CASSLGPGHEGGRHQPQHF. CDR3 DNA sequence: TGTGCCAGCAGCTTAGGACCTGGACACGAAGGGGGTAGACATCAGCCCCAGCATTTT.

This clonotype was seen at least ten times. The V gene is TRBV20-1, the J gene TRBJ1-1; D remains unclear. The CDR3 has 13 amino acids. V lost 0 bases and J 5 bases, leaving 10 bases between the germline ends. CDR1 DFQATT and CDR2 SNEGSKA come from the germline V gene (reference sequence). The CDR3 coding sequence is TGCAGTGCTAGAGATACAAAAACAACTGAAGCTTTCTTT. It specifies CSARDTKTTEAFF.

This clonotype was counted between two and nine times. CDR3 nucleotide sequence: TGCGCCAGCAGACCTAGTCCCTCCTCCTACGAGCAGTACTTC. Residues: CASRPSPSSYEQYF. The chain employs TRBV5-1 and TRBJ2-7; D not resolved. V was pared by 5 bases and J by 0 bases, with 12 bases between. Germline-derived CDR1 and CDR2 are SGHRS and YFSETQ. This CDR3 is 14 amino acids long.

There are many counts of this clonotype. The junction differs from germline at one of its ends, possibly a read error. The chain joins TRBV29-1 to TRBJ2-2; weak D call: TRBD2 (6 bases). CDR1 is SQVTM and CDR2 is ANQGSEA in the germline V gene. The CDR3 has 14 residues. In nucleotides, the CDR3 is TGCAGCGTGGAAGGCCGGGACTCCACCGGGGAGCTGTTTTTT. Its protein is CSVEGRDSTGELFF.

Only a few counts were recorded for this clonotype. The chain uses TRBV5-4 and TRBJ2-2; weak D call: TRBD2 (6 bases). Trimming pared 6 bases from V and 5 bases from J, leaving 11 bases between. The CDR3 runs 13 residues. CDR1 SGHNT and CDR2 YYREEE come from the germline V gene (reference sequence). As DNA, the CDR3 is TGTGCCAGCACCATTGGAGGGACCGGGGAGCTGTTTTTT. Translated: CASTIGGTGELFF.

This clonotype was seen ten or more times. CDR3 residues: CASSRLAGEAFF. The CDR3 coding sequence is TGTGCCAGCAGCCGACTAGCAGGGGAAGCTTTCTTT. The rearrangement uses TRBV3-1 and TRBJ1-1, with TRBD1 as a possible D gene (5 bases). The germline gives CDR1 LGHDT, CDR2 YNNKEL (reference sequence). CDR3 length: 12 residues. V gave up 4 bases and J gave up 8 bases, with 11 bases separating them.

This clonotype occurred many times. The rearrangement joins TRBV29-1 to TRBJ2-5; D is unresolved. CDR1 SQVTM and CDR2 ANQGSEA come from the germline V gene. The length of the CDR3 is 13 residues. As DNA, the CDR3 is TGCACCGTATCAATGTGGGACCAAGAGACCCAGTACTTC. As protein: CTVSMWDQETQYF.

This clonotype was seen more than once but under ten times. This CDR3 reads CASSLDWNGEQFF. DNA of the CDR3: TGTGCCAGCAGCTTAGATTGGAACGGTGAGCAGTTCTTC. The chain recombines TRBV11-2 with TRBJ2-1; D is undetermined. In germline, CDR1 is SGHAT, CDR2 FQNNGV. V shed 0 bases and J shed 9 bases, with 9 bases lying between them. The length of the CDR3 is 13 residues.

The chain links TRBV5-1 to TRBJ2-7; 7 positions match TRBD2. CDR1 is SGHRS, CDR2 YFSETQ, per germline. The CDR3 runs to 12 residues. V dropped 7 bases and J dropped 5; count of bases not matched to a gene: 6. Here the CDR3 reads CASQTGGNEQYF. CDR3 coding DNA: TGCGCCAGCCAGACGGGAGGAAACGAGCAGTACTTC. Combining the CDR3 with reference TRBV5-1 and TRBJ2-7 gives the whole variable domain KAGVTQTPRYLIKTRGQQVTLSCSPISGHRSVSWYQQTPGQGLQFLFEYFSETQRNKGNFPGRFSGRQFSNSRSEMNVSTLELGDSALYLCASQTGGNEQYFGPGTRLTVT.

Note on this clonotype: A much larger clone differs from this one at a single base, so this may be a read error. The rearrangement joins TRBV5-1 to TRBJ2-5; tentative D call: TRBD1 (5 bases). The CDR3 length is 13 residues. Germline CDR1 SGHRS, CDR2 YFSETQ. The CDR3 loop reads CASSSRREESQYF. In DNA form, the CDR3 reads TGCGCCAGCAGCTCTCGCAGGGAAGAGTCCCAGTACTTC.

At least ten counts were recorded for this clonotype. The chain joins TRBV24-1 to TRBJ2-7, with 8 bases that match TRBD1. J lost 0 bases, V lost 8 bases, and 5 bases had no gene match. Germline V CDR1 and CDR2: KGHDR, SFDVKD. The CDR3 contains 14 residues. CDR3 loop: CATTSQGASYEQYF. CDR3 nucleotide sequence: TGTGCCACCACTAGCCAGGGGGCCTCCTACGAGCAGTACTTC.

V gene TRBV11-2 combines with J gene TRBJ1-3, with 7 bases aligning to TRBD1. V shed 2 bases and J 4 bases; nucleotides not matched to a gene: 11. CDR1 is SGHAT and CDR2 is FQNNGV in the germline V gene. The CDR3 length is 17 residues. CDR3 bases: TGTGCCAGCAGCTTACGGCGAACAGGGGCAGACGGAAACACCATATATTTT. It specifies CASSLRRTGADGNTIYF.

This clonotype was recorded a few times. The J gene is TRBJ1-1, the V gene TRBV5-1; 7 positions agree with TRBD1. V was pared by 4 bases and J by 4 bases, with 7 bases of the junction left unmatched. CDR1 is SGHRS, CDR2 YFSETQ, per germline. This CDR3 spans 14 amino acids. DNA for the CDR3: TGCGCCAGCAGCAATAGACAGGGAAGCACTGAAGCTTTCTTT. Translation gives CASSNRQGSTEAFF.

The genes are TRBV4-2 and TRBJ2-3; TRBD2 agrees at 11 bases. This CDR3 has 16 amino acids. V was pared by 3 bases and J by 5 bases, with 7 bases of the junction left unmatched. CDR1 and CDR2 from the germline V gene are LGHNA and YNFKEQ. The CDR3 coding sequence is TGTGCCAGCAGCCAGTTACTAGCGGGAGAAGGAGATACGCAGTATTTT. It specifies CASSQLLAGEGDTQYF.

CDR3 in amino acids: CATSRDGAYGYTF. DNA of the CDR3: TGTGCCACCAGCAGGGACGGAGCCTATGGCTACACCTTC. This chain links TRBV15 with TRBJ1-2; D remains unclear. Germline assignment: CDR1 LNHNV and CDR2 YYDKDF (reference sequence). With 3 bases removed from V and 4 bases from J, the gap between germline ends came to 9 bases. The CDR3 is 13 amino acids. Variable domain in full (rest from reference TRBV15 and TRBJ1-2): DAMVIQNPRYQVTQFGKPVTLSCSQTLNHNVMYWYQQKSSQAPKLLFHYYDKDFNNEADTPDNFQSRRPNTSFCFLDIRSPGLGDTAMYLCATSRDGAYGYTFGSGTRLTVV.

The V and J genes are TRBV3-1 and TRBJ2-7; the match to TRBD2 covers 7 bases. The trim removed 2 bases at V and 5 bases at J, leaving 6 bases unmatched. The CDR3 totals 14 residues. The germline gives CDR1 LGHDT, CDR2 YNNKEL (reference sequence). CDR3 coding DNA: TGTGCCAGCAGCCAACGGGGACTACCAGACGAGCAGTACTTC. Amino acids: CASSQRGLPDEQYF.

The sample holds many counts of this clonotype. CDR3 sequence (DNA): TGCAGCGTTGAGGTTCAATCCGCCGTCTACGAGCAGTACTTC. It translates to CSVEVQSAVYEQYF. The V and J genes are TRBV29-1 and TRBJ2-7, with D uncertain. V lost 3 bases and J lost 3, with 15 bases in between. The CDR3 loop spans 14 amino acids. Germline V CDR1 and CDR2: SQVTM, ANQGSEA.

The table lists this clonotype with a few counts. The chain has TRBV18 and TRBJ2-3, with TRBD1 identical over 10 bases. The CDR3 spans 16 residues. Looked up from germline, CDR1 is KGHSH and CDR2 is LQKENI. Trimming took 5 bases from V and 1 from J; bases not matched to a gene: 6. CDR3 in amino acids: CASSSTGTGGTDTQYF. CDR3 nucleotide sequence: TGTGCCAGCTCATCCACCGGGACAGGGGGCACAGATACGCAGTATTTT.